The source of this T cell receptor (beta chain) is a study of PD-1 blockade in mismatch repair-deficient tumors. Assay used: immunoSEQ multiplex PCR; TCRdb lists only in-frame clones, some missing. Of under 50,000 clones in the sample, 75% to 90% were seen once. CDR3 size: 12 residues. CDR1 is MDHEN, CDR2 SYDVKM, per germline. J gave up 7 bases and V 5 bases, and 4 bases lay outside the gene matches. The source material was PBMCs, sampled approximately 9 months after starting pembrolizumab. The chain is built from TRBV28 and TRBJ1-2; 7 bases align to TRBD1. The origin of this receptor is an adult with mismatch repair-deficient cancer. The CDR3 DNA follows: TGTGCCAGCAGTCAGGGACAGCTTGGCTACACCTTC. This encodes CASSQGQLGYTF.